The clone carrying this T cell receptor (beta chain) was detected ten times or more. Its antigen is not known. The data belong to a study of blood T cells in healthy people across ages. The study, taken as a whole, reports: Greater diversity and more naive CD4+ cells were seen in long-lived donors than in aged donors. Per million T cells, TCR beta diversity dropped roughly linearly as age increased.

CDR1 is DFQATT, CDR2 SNEGSKA, per germline (reference sequence). Trimming cost V 3 bases and J 4 bases, with 18 bases left between them. The CDR3 sequence is 16 residues long. With a J-beta primer mix and a sample-barcoded 5' primer, a second PCR ran roughly 6 to 12 cycles. A template-switch adaptor with 12 random nucleotides tagged each cDNA molecule. Each CDR3 protein is one row after TCRdb ran MiXCR on the 5' RACE reads. The sample includes 730,000 or so distinct CDR3 sequences, approximately 40% of them seen just once. This clonotype was obtained from a man older than 75 in good health. The sample taken for sequencing was blood. The V call is TRBV20-1, the J call TRBJ2-2, with a possible D match to TRBD2 (5 bases). CDR3 region: CSARNPERSGTGELFF. The DNA for the CDR3 is TGCAGTGCTAGGAATCCCGAGCGGTCGGGCACCGGGGAGCTGTTTTTT.